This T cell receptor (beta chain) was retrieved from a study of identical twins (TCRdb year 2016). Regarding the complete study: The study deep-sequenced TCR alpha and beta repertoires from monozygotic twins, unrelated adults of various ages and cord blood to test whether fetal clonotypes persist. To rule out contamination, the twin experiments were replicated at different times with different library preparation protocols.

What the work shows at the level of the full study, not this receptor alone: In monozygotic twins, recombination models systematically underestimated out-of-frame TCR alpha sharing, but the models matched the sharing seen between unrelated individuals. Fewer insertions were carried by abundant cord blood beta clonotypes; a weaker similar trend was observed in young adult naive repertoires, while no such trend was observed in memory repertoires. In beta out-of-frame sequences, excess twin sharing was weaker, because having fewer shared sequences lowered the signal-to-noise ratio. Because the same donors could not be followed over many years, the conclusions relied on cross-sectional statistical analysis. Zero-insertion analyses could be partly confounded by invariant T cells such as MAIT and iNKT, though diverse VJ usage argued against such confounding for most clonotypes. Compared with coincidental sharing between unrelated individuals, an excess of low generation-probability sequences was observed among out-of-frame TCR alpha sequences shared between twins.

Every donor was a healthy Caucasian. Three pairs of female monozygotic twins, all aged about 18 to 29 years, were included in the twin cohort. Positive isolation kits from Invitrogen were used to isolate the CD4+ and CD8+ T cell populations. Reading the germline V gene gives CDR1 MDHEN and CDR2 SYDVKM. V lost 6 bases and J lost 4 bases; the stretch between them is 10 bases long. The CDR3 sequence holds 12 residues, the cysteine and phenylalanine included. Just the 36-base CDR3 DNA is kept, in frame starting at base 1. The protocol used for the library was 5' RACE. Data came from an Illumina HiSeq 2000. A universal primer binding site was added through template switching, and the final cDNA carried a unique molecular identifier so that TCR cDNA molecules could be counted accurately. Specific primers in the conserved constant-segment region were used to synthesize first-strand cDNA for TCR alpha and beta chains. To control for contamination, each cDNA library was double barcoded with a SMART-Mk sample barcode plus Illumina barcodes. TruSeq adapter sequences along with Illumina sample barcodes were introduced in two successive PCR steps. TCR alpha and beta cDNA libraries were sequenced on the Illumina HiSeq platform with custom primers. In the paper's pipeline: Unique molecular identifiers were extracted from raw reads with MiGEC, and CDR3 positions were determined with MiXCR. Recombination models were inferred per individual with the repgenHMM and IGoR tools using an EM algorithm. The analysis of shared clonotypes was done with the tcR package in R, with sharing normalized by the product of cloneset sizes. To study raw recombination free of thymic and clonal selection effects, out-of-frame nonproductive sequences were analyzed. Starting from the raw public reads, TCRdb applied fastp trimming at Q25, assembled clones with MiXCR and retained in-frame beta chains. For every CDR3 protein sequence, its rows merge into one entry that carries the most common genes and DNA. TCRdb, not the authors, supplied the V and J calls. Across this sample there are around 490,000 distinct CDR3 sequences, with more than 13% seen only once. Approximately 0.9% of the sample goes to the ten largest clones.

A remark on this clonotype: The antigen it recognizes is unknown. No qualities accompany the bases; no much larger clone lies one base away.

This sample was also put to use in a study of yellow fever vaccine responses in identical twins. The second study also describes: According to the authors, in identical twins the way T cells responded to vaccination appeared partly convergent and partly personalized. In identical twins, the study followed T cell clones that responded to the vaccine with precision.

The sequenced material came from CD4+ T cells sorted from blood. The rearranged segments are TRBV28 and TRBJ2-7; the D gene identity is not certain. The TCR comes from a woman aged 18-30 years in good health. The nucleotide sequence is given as TGTGCCAGCAGCCAAACGCAGTACGAGCAGTACTTC. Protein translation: CASSQTQYEQYF.